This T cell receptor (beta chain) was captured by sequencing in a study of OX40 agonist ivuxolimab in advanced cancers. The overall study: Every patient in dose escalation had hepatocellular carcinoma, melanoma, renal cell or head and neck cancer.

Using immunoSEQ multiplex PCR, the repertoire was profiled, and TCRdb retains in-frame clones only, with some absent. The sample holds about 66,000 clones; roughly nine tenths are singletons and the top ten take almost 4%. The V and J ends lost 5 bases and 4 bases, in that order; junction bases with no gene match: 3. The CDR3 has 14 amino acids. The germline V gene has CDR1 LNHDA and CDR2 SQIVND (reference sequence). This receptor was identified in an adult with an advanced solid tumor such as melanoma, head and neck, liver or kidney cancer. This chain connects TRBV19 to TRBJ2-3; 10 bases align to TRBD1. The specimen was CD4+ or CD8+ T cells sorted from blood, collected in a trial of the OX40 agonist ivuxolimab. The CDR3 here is CASSATGGPDTQYF. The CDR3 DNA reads TGTGCCAGTAGTGCGACAGGGGGCCCAGATACGCAGTATTTT.